This paragraph covers one T cell receptor beta chain sequence. These data are taken from a study of CD8+ T cells in alopecia areata. In the study overall: Tofacitinib was given for 6 to 18 months, then stopped for 6 months.

The sequencing template was cDNA reverse transcribed from extracted RNA. Assay used: immunoSEQ multiplex PCR; TCRdb lists only in-frame clones, some missing. The data contain approximately 210,000 clones, approximately 67% of them singletons. Germline V gene lookup returns CDR1 GTSNPN and CDR2 SVGIG (reference sequence). The CDR3 covers 11 residues. The V end was cut by 1 base, the J end by 7 bases, with 7 bases between. Treatment: oral pan-JAK inhibitor, 5-10 mg twice daily. The rearrangement links TRBV30 to TRBJ1-2; D remains ambiguous. The sample in question was CD4+ T cells sorted from blood, obtained at week 44, from a patient treated with tofacitinib. This clonotype originated in a human donor with alopecia areata. CDR3 protein: CAWSANSGYTF. Here the CDR3 DNA reads TGTGCCTGGAGTGCGAACAGTGGCTACACCTTC. Supplemented by reference TRBV30 and TRBJ1-2, the full variable domain reads SQTIHQWPATLVQPVGSPLSLECTVEGTSNPNLYWYRQAAGRGLQLLFYSVGIGQISSEVPQNLSASRPQDRQFILSSKKLLLSDSGFYLCAWSANSGYTFGSGTRLTVV.